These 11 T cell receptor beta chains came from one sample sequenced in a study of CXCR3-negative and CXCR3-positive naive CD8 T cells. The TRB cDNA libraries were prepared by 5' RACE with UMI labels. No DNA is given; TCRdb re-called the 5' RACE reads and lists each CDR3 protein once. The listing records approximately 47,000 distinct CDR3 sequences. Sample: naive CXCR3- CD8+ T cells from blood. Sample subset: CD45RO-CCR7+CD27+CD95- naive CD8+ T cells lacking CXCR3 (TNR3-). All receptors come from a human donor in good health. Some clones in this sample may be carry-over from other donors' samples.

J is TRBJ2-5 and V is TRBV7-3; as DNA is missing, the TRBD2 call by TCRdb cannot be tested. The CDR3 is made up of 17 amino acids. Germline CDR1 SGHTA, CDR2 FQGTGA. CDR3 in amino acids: CASSLKPSWQAQETQYF.

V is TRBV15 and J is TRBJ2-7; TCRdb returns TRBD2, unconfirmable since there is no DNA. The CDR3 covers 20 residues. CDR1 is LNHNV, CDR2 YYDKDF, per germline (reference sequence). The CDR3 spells CATSAEYPGLATRGVYEQYF.

The CDR3 is CASSRAGGYQETQYF. The chain joins TRBV28 to TRBJ2-5; TCRdb selects TRBD2, and the lack of DNA leaves this call unchecked. Per the germline V gene, CDR1 is MDHEN and CDR2 is SYDVKM. This CDR3 has 15 residues.

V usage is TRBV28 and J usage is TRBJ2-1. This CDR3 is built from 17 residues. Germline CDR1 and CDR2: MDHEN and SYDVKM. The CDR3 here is CASSLAIGLGLYNEQFF.

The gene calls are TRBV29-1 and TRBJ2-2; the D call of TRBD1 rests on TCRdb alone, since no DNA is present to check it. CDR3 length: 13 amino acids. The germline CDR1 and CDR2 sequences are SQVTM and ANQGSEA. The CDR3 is CSGRQGNTGELFF.

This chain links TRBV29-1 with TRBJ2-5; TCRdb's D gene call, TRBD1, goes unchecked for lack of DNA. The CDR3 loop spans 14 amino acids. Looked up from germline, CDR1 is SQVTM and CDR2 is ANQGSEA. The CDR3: CSVEDGGAQETQYF.

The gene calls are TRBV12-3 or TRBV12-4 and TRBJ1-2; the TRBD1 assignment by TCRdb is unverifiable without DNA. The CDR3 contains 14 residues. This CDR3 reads CASSYDREPDGYTF.

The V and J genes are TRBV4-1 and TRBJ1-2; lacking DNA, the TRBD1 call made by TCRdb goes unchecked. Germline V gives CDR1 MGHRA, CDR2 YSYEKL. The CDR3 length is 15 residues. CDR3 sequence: CASSPTTGENYGYTF.

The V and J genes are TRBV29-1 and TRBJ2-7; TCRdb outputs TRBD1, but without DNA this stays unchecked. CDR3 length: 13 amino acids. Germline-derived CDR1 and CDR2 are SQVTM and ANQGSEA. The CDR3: CSVIPGRVGEQYF.

The CDR3 protein is CASTDRVEQYF. V is TRBV5-6 and J is TRBJ2-7; TCRdb returns TRBD1, unconfirmable since there is no DNA. Germline V CDR1 and CDR2: SGHDT, YYEEEE. CDR3 length: 11 amino acids.

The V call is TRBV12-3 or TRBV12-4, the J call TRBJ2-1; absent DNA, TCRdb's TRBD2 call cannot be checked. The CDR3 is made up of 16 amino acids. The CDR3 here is CASSLFLEGSYNEQFF.